This T cell receptor beta chain stems from a study of T cell clones after liver transplantation. Overall study results and limits: These preliminary findings come from unstandardized post-transplant sampling times.

In regard to this clone: Its cognate antigen is unknown.

From germline, CDR1 is MRHNA and CDR2 SNTAGT. Between the trimmed V and J ends, which lost 3 bases and 6 bases, there was a span of 7 bases. The CDR3 loop spans 12 amino acids. The repertoire was sequenced with immunoSEQ multiplex PCR; TCRdb's copy has only in-frame clones and lacks some. The profile shows over 100,000 clones, approximately 78% of them singletons. The sequence derives from a human donor who received a liver transplant. This chain connects TRBV6-4 to TRBJ2-3; no firm D call. The sequenced sample was CD4+ T cells from blood, obtained before liver transplant. The chain's CDR3 is CASSELGDTQYF. The CDR3 DNA follows: TGTGCCAGCAGTGAACTCGGGGATACGCAGTATTTT.